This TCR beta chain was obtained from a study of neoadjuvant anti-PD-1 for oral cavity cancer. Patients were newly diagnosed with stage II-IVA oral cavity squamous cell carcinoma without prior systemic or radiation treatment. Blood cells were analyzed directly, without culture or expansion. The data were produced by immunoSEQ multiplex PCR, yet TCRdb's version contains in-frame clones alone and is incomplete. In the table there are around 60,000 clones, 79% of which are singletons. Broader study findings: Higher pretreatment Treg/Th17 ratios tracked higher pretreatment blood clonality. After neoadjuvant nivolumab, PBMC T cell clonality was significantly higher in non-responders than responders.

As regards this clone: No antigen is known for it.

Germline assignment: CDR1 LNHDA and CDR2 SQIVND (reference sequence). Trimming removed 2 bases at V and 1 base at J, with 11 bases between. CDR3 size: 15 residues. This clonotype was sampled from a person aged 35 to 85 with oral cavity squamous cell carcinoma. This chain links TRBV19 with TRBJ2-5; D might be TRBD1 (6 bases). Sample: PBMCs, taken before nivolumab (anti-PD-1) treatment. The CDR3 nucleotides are TGTGCCAGTAGTATAAGCTACAGGGCCCAAGAGACCCAGTACTTC. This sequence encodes CASSISYRAQETQYF. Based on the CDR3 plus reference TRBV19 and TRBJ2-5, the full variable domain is DGGITQSPKYLFRKEGQNVTLSCEQNLNHDAMYWYRQDPGQGLRLIYYSQIVNDFQKGDIAEGYSVSREKKESFPLTVTSAQKNPTAFYLCASSISYRAQETQYFGPGTRLLVL.